Here is one T cell receptor beta chain with its context. CDR1 is MNHEY, CDR2 SVGAGI, per germline. Germline trimming cut 4 bases from V and 6 bases from J; bases unmatched to any gene: 4. This CDR3 contains 15 residues. This sample was included in a study of blood T cell repertoires in COVID-19. Libraries were prepared by immunoSEQ multiplex PCR; TCRdb keeps only in-frame clonotypes and omits some of them. The sample lists 44,000 or so clones; 65% to 85% were seen once. This chain connects TRBV6-5 to TRBJ2-1; TRBD2 agrees at 12 bases. The material sequenced was peripheral blood. The sequence was collected from a man of 80 years or more in a cohort sampled during active COVID-19. The CDR3 spells CASSLTSGSFNEQFF. Here the CDR3 DNA reads TGTGCCAGCAGTTTGACTAGCGGGAGCTTCAATGAGCAGTTCTTC.